Below, 7 T cell receptor beta chains from the same sample are listed, as sequenced in a study of control samples from healthy donors and cancer patients. The assay was immunoSEQ multiplex PCR, and TCRdb's table has in-frame clones only and misses some. The sample has fewer than 200,000 clones; around 94% are singletons. The sequencing sample was made of blood. The receptors derive from a man under 40 in good health.

The rearrangement uses TRBV5-1 and TRBJ2-7; 10 bases align to TRBD2. Germline assignment: CDR1 SGHRS and CDR2 YFSETQ. V was clipped by 4 bases and J by 4 bases; unmatched bases: 8. This CDR3 spans 15 amino acids. The CDR3 loop reads CASSQISGRFYEQYF. CDR3 sequence (DNA): TGCGCCAGCAGCCAGATTAGCGGGAGGTTTTACGAGCAGTACTTC.

This clone was detected only once. This chain uses TRBV3-1 (or the pseudogene TRBV3-2) with TRBJ1-3, with D maybe TRBD1 (6 bases). Germline assignment: CDR1 LGHDT and CDR2 YNNKEL (reference sequence). V was clipped by 4 bases and J by 4 bases, with 8 bases between them. The CDR3 sequence is 13 residues long. The CDR3 region is CASSPGQGNTIYF. For the CDR3, the DNA is TGTGCCAGCAGCCCTGGACAGGGAAACACCATATATTTT.

The chain employs TRBV12-3 or TRBV12-4 and TRBJ1-3; D remains ambiguous. With 8 bases removed from V and 0 bases from J, the gap between germline ends came to 8 bases. The CDR3 loop spans 13 amino acids. The CDR3 sequence is CASAGNSGNTIYF. The CDR3 DNA follows: TGTGCCAGCGCCGGGAACTCTGGAAACACCATATATTTT.

The J gene is TRBJ1-4, the V gene TRBV28; no firm D call. Trimming cost V 7 bases and J 0 bases, with 9 bases left between them. The germline V gene encodes CDR1 MDHEN and CDR2 SYDVKM. The CDR3 has 14 amino acids. This CDR3 reads CASTMRPTNEKLFF. The CDR3 DNA sequence: TGTGCCAGCACGATGAGACCAACTAATGAAAAACTGTTTTTT.

The J gene is TRBJ2-7, the V gene TRBV7-8, with 14 bases identical to TRBD2. J lost 0 bases, V lost 1 base, and 5 bases had no gene match. There are 18 residues in the CDR3. Germline CDR1 and CDR2: SGHVS and FQNEAQ. The CDR3 is CASSLGGLAGVSSYEQYF. Written as DNA, the CDR3 is TGTGCCAGCAGCTTAGGGGGACTAGCGGGGGTCAGCTCCTACGAGCAGTACTTC.

This chain links TRBV2 with TRBJ2-4, with TRBD2 matching 7 bases. CDR1 is SNHLY, CDR2 FYNNEI, per germline. Unmatched junction bases numbered 18, after V lost 6 bases and J lost 10 bases. The CDR3 is made up of 16 amino acids. In nucleotides, the CDR3 is TGTGCCAGCAGAGATTACCGGGACTATGATAAGGGAATTCAGTACTTC. As protein: CASRDYRDYDKGIQYF.

The chain recombines TRBV6-5 with TRBJ2-7; D is possibly TRBD1 (8 bases). The CDR3 totals 15 residues. V was cut by 5 bases and J by 0 bases, with 14 bases left in between. Germline loops: CDR1 MNHEY, CDR2 SVGAGI. The CDR3 bases are TGTGCCAGCAGTCGGGGGGACAGGAGCTCCTACGAGCAGTACTTC. Its protein product is CASSRGDRSSYEQYF.